The source of this T cell receptor (beta chain) is a study of identifying expanded T cells in peripheral blood. Unmatched junction bases numbered 4, after V lost 5 bases and J lost 5 bases. The CDR3 is made up of 15 amino acids. CDR1 is SGHTA and CDR2 is FQGTGA in the germline V gene. Assay used: immunoSEQ multiplex PCR; TCRdb lists only in-frame clones, some missing. The sample holds about 78,000 clones, approximately 85% seen once. As to this clone: No antigen is known for it.

The study, taken as a whole, reports: Technical replicates showed around 1.3 changed clones; approximately 2 weeks 15 to 20; four weeks 19.

The V call is TRBV7-3, the J call TRBJ2-3; 13 nucleotides line up with TRBD2. The source material was blood. This TCR derives from a person aged 18 to 75 in good health. The CDR3 reads CASSRLAGGIDTQYF. The CDR3 nucleotides are TGTGCCAGCAGCCGACTAGCGGGAGGCATAGATACGCAGTATTTT.